This record covers a single T cell receptor beta chain. The CDR3 is 20 residues long. Per germline, CDR1 ENHRY and CDR2 SYGVKD. Trimming at V came to 4 bases and at J to 2 bases, leaving 15 bases not matched to a gene. Original data processing: Reference gene primer amplification yielded estimated nucleated cell counts. Measured with immunoSEQ multiplex PCR; TCRdb has only the in-frame clones, and not every one. V, J and clone size reflect that table, while D and trimming were determined from the DNA. The sample lists about 93,000 clones; under 90% were seen once. The sample comes from a study of blood T cell repertoires in COVID-19. The wider study: Acute and convalescent COVID-19 specimens originated in the United States, Italy and Spain. Sample material is recorded as cDNA or gDNA derived from T cells, B-cell-depleted T cells, or PBMCs.

The sequence was obtained from a human donor with active COVID-19. The donor label of this sample is uncertain. The source material was peripheral blood. The rearrangement links TRBV10-3 to TRBJ2-3; 13 bases match TRBD2. CDR3 amino acids: CAISGRARLAGGYDTDTQYF. CDR3 nucleotide sequence: TGTGCCATCAGTGGCAGGGCCCGACTAGCGGGGGGCTACGACACAGATACGCAGTATTTT.